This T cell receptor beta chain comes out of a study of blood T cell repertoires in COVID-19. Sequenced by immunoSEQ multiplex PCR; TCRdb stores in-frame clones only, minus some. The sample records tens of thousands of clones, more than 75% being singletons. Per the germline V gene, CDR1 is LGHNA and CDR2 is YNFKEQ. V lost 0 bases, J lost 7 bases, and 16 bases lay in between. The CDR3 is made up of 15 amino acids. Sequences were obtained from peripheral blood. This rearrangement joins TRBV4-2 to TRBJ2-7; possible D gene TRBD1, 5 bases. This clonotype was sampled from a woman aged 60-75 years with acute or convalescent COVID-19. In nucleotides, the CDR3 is TGTGCCAGCAGCCAAGACCTTCTACAGGTTGGGGAGCAGTACTTC. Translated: CASSQDLLQVGEQYF.